Detailed here is one T cell receptor (beta chain). What it binds is not known. The record originates from a study of blood T cells in healthy people across ages. Study-wide points: The study found more naive CD4+ cells and higher diversity in long-lived than aged donors. Expanded clonotype shifts may have been confounded, as the donors had an unknown CMV status.

Donors were healthy Caucasian individuals from Russia aged about 6 to 90. V shed 1 base and J shed 0 bases, with 22 bases lying between them. Germline lookup yields CDR1 DFQATT and CDR2 SNEGSKA (reference sequence). This CDR3 contains 19 residues. PCR was performed a second time for roughly 7 to 11 cycles using a sample-barcoded 5' primer and a J-beta primer mix. One entry per CDR3 protein results from TCRdb running MiXCR on the 5' RACE reads. The profile shows 1.5 million to 2 million distinct CDR3 sequences, roughly 32% of them singletons. Sequences were obtained from blood. This TCR derives from a woman in her twenties or thirties in good health. The V gene is TRBV20-1, the J gene TRBJ1-5; maybe TRBD1 (5 bases). The CDR3: CSARGESKVRGYSNQPQHF. CDR3 nucleotides: TGCAGTGCTAGAGGAGAGTCAAAGGTTAGGGGCTATAGCAATCAGCCCCAGCATTTT.